A selection of T cell receptor beta chains follows, all from one sample in a study of cytomegalovirus exposure and HLA in healthy donors. Profiling relied on immunoSEQ multiplex PCR, and the TCRdb table lists in-frame clones only, not all of them. The table has about 140,000 clones, over 60% seen once. The sample consisted of PBMCs. The source of these receptors is a woman in her forties or fifties in good health and CMV-seronegative. The CDR3 runs from the conserved cysteine through the conserved F or W. A D gene is named only where the DNA matches it firmly. The size field is filled for only some rows; it gives once, few, many or a size class.

cdr3_length,j_call,v_call,clone_size,d_call,cdr3_nt,cdr3_aa
12,TRBJ2-5,TRBV28,.,TRBD1,TGTGCCAGCAGGGACAGGCCAGAGACCCAGTACTTC,CASRDRPETQYF
16,TRBJ2-5,TRBV11-3,.,.,TGTGCCAGCAGCACCAGCGTCGGGGGTGTCCAAGAGACCCAGTACTTC,CASSTSVGGVQETQYF
16,TRBJ2-2,TRBV5-1,.,TRBD1,TGCGCCAGCAGCTTGGCCATTACAGGGGGCGCCGGGGAGCTGTTTTTT,CASSLAITGGAGELFF
17,TRBJ1-1,TRBV7-9,.,.,TGTTCCAGCAGCGTTTCATCGTGGAGCGGGGGTGTCACTGAAGCTTTCTTT,CSSSVSSWSGGVTEAFF
16,TRBJ2-3,TRBV7-9,few,TRBD2,TGTGCCAGCAGCTTAGCGCCGACTAGCGGCCGAGATACGCAGTATTTT,CASSLAPTSGRDTQYF
13,TRBJ2-5,TRBV6-6,few,.,TGTGCCAGCAGTTACTCCCCGTCTGAGACCCAGTACTTC,CASSYSPSETQYF
14,TRBJ1-1,TRBV25-1,.,.,TGTGCCAGCAGTATCGGGGGGAGATCGGCTGAAGCTTTCTTT,CASSIGGRSAEAFF
16,TRBJ1-1,TRBV14,.,.,TGTGCCAGCAGCCAAGATCACGGGTACATGAACACTGAAGCTTTCTTT,CASSQDHGYMNTEAFF
13,TRBJ2-7,TRBV5-6,.,TRBD1,TGTGCCAGCAGCCCCGACAGGGCTAACGAGCAGTACTTC,CASSPDRANEQYF
15,TRBJ2-5,TRBV28,.,TRBD2,TGTGCCAGCAGTTTGGCGGGGGGCATTTTAGAGACCCAGTACTTC,CASSLAGGILETQYF
14,TRBJ2-7,TRBV7-8,.,TRBD2,TGTGCCAGCAGCTTAGATCGGGGGGCCTACGAGCAGTACTTC,CASSLDRGAYEQYF
14,TRBJ2-5,TRBV28,.,.,TGTGCCAGCTTTCAAAAAGAGGGTTTGAAGACCCAGTACTTC,CASFQKEGLKTQYF
17,TRBJ2-2,TRBV2,.,TRBD2,TGTGCCAGCCAAGAGGGGCGGCGGGGGGTCAGCACCGGGGAGCTGTTTTTT,CASQEGRRGVSTGELFF
15,TRBJ2-1,TRBV2,.,.,TGTGCCAGCAGTCCTACTAGCTACTTCTACACTGAGCAGTTCTTC,CASSPTSYFYTEQFF
13,TRBJ1-2,TRBV5-6,.,.,TGTGCCAGCAGCTTCTCGGAGGGCTCTGGCTACACCTTC,CASSFSEGSGYTF
12,TRBJ2-5,TRBV18,.,TRBD1,TGTGCCAGCTCACGGGACAGAGAGACCCAGTACTTC,CASSRDRETQYF
15,TRBJ2-3,TRBV6-1,.,.,TGTGCCAGCCATCGGATGGGGGGAGGCACAGATACGCAGTATTTT,CASHRMGGGTDTQYF
14,TRBJ2-3,TRBV29-1,.,.,TGCAGCGTTGGAGGCAGGGCAGGCACAGATACGCAGTATTTT,CSVGGRAGTDTQYF
14,TRBJ1-6,TRBV15,.,.,TGTGCCACCAGCAGAGGGCTAGGTAATTCACCCCTCCACTTT,CATSRGLGNSPLHF
15,TRBJ1-3,TRBV5-8,.,.,TGTGCCAGCAGCTGGGACATAAGCTCTGGAAACACCATATATTTT,CASSWDISSGNTIYF
13,TRBJ2-7,TRBV5-4,.,.,TGTGCCAGCAGTTCAACATCAGTCCCCGAGCAGTACTTC,CASSSTSVPEQYF
16,TRBJ2-5,TRBV5-1,.,TRBD1,TGCGCCAGCAGCGAGATACAGGGGGAACCCAAAGAGACCCAGTACTTC,CASSEIQGEPKETQYF
16,TRBJ1-1,TRBV18,.,TRBD1,TGTGCCAGCTCACCACTGGGACAGGGGGAGAACACTGAAGCTTTCTTT,CASSPLGQGENTEAFF
16,TRBJ2-1,TRBV5-1,.,TRBD2,TGCGCCAGCAGCTTGGTTGGCGGGGGGGCCTACAATGAGCAGTTCTTC,CASSLVGGGAYNEQFF
17,TRBJ2-1,TRBV27,.,.,TGTGCCAGCACCCGAGATCCGGCCGGGATAGACTACAATGAGCAGTTCTTC,CASTRDPAGIDYNEQFF
14,TRBJ2-5,TRBV5-1,few,.,TGCGCCAGCAGCCGGTGGGACAACCAAGAGACCCAGTACTTC,CASSRWDNQETQYF
14,TRBJ1-3,TRBV5-1,.,.,TGCGCCAGCACGACAGGAATCTCTGGAAACACCATATATTTT,CASTTGISGNTIYF
14,TRBJ2-7,TRBV11-2,.,TRBD1,TGTGCCAGCAGCTTTTTACAGGGGGAGGACGAGCAGTACTTC,CASSFLQGEDEQYF
14,TRBJ1-5,TRBV27,.,.,TGTGCCAGCGGGCGGGGACCGAGCAATCAGCCCCAGCATTTT,CASGRGPSNQPQHF
14,TRBJ1-6,TRBV7-2,.,.,TGTGCCAGCAGCTCGACAGTATATAATTCACCCCTCCACTTT,CASSSTVYNSPLHF
15,TRBJ2-1,TRBV9,.,TRBD1,TGTGCCAGCAACAAGAGGGGACAGGGGTACAATGAGCAGTTCTTC,CASNKRGQGYNEQFF
15,TRBJ2-7,TRBV6-1,.,.,TGTGCCAGCAGGCTTATAGCGGACCGGGGCTACGAGCAGTACTTC,CASRLIADRGYEQYF
13,TRBJ1-2,TRBV6-5,.,.,TGTGCCAGTCAGGACACCCGTAACTATGGCTACACCTTC,CASQDTRNYGYTF
14,TRBJ2-5,TRBV15,.,.,TGTGCCACCAGCAGAGACCCGTTCGGTGAGACCCAGTACTTC,CATSRDPFGETQYF
14,TRBJ1-1,TRBV5-1,.,.,TGCGCCAGCAGCTCGGACACACAGAACACTGAAGCTTTCTTT,CASSSDTQNTEAFF
16,TRBJ2-2,TRBV7-9,few,TRBD1,TGTGCCAGCAGCAATGGACAGGGTGGTAAGGCCGGGGAGCTGTTTTTT,CASSNGQGGKAGELFF
15,TRBJ2-7,TRBV7-2,.,TRBD1,TGTGCCAGCAGCTCTGACAGGGCTGGGACCTACGAGCAGTACTTC,CASSSDRAGTYEQYF
16,TRBJ2-1,TRBV15,.,TRBD2,TGTGCCACCAGCAGAGATTTGGGACTAGCAATCAATGAGCAGTTCTTC,CATSRDLGLAINEQFF
16,TRBJ2-5,TRBV9,.,.,TGTGCCAGCAGCGTACGCGGAGGGGGGGCTGGGGAGACCCAGTACTTC,CASSVRGGGAGETQYF
15,TRBJ2-7,TRBV2,.,TRBD1,TGTGCCAGCAGTGAAGCGGACAGGGGGCTGTACGAGCAGTACTTC,CASSEADRGLYEQYF
15,TRBJ1-6,TRBV7-2,.,.,TGTGCCAGCAGCTTCGCCAGCTCCTATAATTCACCCCTCCACTTT,CASSFASSYNSPLHF
15,TRBJ2-1,TRBV9,.,TRBD1,TGTGCCAGCAGCACCCTGACAGGGGGTGACAATGAGCAGTTCTTC,CASSTLTGGDNEQFF
14,TRBJ1-5,TRBV19,.,.,TGTGCCAGTAGTAACCAGTTGAGCAATCAGCCCCAGCATTTT,CASSNQLSNQPQHF
13,TRBJ2-7,TRBV6-1,.,TRBD2,TGTGCCAGCTGCGCACGACTAGCGTACGAGCAGTACTTC,CASCARLAYEQYF
13,TRBJ2-3,TRBV6-5,.,.,TGTGCCAGCACCGGCCCGGGGGAGGATACGCAGTATTTT,CASTGPGEDTQYF
12,TRBJ1-5,TRBV7-8,.,.,TGTGCCAGCAGCTGGAACGGGGGGCCCCAGCATTTT,CASSWNGGPQHF
20,TRBJ2-2,TRBV4-2,few,TRBD2,TGTGCCAGCAGCCAAGATTGGCTAGCGGGGACTCAAATGAACACCGGGGAGCTGTTTTTT,CASSQDWLAGTQMNTGELFF
13,TRBJ2-2,TRBV29-1,once,.,TGCAGCGTTGACGGACTCGCCCCCGGGGAGCTGTTTTTT,CSVDGLAPGELFF